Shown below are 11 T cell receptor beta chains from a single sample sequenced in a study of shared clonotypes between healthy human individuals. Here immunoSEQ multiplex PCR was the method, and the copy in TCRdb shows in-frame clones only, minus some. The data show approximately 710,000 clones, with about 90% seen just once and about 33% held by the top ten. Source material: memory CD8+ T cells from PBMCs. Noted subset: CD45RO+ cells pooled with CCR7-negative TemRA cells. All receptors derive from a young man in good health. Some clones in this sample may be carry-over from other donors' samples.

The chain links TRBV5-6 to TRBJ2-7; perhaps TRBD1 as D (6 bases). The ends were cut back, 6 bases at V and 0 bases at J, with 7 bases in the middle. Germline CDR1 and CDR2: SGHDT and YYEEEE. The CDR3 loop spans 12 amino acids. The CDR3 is CASKGVSYEQYF. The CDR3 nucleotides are TGTGCCAGCAAGGGGGTCTCCTACGAGCAGTACTTC.

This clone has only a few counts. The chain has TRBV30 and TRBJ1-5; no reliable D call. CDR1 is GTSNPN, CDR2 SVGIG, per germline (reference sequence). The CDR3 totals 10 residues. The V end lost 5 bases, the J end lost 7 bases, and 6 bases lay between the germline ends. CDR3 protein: CAWVRQPQHF. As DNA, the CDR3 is TGTGCCTGGGTCCGCCAGCCCCAGCATTTT.

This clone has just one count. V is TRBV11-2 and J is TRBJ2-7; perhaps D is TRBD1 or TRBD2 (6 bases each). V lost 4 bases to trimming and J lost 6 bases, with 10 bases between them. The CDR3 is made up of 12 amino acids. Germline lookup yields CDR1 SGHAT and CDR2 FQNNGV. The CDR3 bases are TGTGCCAGCAGCTATGGAGGGGGCGAGCAGTACTTC. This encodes CASSYGGGEQYF.

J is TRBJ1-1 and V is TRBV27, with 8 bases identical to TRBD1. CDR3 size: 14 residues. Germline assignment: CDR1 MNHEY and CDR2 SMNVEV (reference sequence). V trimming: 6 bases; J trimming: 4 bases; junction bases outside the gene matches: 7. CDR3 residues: CASRPTGGVTEAFF. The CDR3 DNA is TGTGCCAGCAGGCCCACAGGGGGTGTCACTGAAGCTTTCTTT.

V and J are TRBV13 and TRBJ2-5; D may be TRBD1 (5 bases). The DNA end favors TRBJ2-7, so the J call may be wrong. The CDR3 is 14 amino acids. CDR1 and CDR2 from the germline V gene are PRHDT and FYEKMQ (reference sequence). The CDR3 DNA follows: TGTGCCAGCAGCTTAGAGGGGTTCTCCTACGAGCAGTACTTC. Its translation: CASSLEGFSYEQYF.

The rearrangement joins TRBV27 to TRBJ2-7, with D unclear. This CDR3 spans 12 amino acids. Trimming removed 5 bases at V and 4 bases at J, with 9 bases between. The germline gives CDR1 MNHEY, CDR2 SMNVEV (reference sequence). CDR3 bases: TGTGCCAGCAGTGGTACAGTATACGAGCAGTACTTC. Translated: CASSGTVYEQYF.

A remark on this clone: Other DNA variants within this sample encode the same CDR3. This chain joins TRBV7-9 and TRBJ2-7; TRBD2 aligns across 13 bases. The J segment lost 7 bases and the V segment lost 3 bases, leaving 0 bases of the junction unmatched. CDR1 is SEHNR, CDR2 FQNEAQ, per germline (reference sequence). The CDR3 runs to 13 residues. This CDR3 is CASSLGLAGEQYF. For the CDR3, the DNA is TGTGCCAGCAGCTTGGGACTAGCGGGGGAGCAGTACTTC.

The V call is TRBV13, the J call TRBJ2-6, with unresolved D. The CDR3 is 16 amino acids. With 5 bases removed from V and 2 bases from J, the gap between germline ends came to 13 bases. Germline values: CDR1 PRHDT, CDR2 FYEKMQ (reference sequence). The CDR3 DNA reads TGTGCCAGCAGCCGACGCCTATATACTGGGGCCAACGTCCTGACTTTC. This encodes CASSRRLYTGANVLTF.

The CDR3: CASSYESSGELFF. The CDR3 nucleotides read TGTGCCAGCAGTTACGAAAGCAGCGGGGAGCTGTTTTTT. The chain carries TRBV6-6 and TRBJ2-2; no reliable D call. Per germline, CDR1 MNHNY and CDR2 SVGAGI (reference sequence). This CDR3 is 13 amino acids long. Trimming took off 2 bases at V and 7 bases at J, with 8 bases between the two ends.

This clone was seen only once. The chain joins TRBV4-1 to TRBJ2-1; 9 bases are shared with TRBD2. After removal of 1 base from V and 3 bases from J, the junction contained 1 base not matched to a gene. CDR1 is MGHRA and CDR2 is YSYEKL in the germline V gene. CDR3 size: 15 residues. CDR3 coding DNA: TGCGCCAGCAGCCAAGTAGCGGGGGTCTACAATGAGCAGTTCTTC. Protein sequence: CASSQVAGVYNEQFF.

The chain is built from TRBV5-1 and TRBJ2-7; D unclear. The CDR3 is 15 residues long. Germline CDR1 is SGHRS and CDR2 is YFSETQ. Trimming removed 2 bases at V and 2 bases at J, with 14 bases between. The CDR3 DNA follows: TGCGCCAGCAGCTTACGACACGGAAGGCCCTACGAGCAGTACTTC. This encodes CASSLRHGRPYEQYF.